This passage covers 12 T cell receptor beta chains from one sample sequenced in a study of cytotoxic CD8 clonotypes in ibrutinib-treated CLL. Data came from immunoSEQ multiplex PCR; TCRdb stores just in-frame clones and leaves some out. The table includes 50,000 to 60,000 clones, approximately 87% detected once. Sample: PBMCs, taken after 24 months of ibrutinib treatment. Source of these receptors: a human donor with chronic lymphocytic leukemia.

The chain uses TRBV7-2 and TRBJ2-6, with 10 bases matching TRBD2. The CDR3 extends over 18 amino acids. Germline values: CDR1 SGHTA, CDR2 FQGNSA. J gave up 0 bases and V 4 bases, and 6 bases lay outside the gene matches. The CDR3 sequence is CASSSYSGRHSGANVLTF. Written as DNA, the CDR3 is TGTGCCAGCAGCTCGTATAGCGGGAGGCACTCTGGGGCCAACGTCCTGACTTTC.

V and J are TRBV6-5 and TRBJ2-6; perhaps D is TRBD1 or TRBD2 (5 bases each). The V gene's germline CDR1 is MNHEY and CDR2 SVGAGI. Trimming shortened V by 3 bases and J by 4 bases, and 10 bases separated the two germline ends. The CDR3 length is 15 residues. Here the CDR3 reads CASSYFGTGANVLTF. In DNA form, the CDR3 reads TGTGCCAGCAGTTATTTTGGGACCGGGGCCAACGTCCTGACTTTC.

The chain joins TRBV19 to TRBJ1-5; D gene uncertain. Germline CDR1 is LNHDA and CDR2 is SQIVND (reference sequence). The germline V and J ends were trimmed by 3 bases and 0 bases, with 9 bases remaining between them. The CDR3 extends over 15 amino acids. The chain's CDR3 is CASSMGQTSNQPQHF. As DNA, the CDR3 is TGTGCCAGTAGTATGGGTCAGACTAGCAATCAGCCCCAGCATTTT.

The gene calls are TRBV6-6 and TRBJ1-1, with unresolved D. Germline V CDR1 and CDR2: MNHNY, SVGAGI (reference sequence). This CDR3 has 13 residues. The V and J ends lost 2 bases and 1 base respectively, with 5 bases between them. The CDR3 reads CASSYGENTEAFF. CDR3 bases: TGTGCCAGCAGTTACGGAGAGAACACTGAAGCTTTCTTT.

The chain combines TRBV28 with TRBJ2-7; TRBD2 aligns across 13 bases. Germline V CDR1 and CDR2: MDHEN, SYDVKM. The CDR3 extends over 15 amino acids. V gave up 4 bases and J gave up 3 bases; unmatched junction bases: 3. The DNA for the CDR3 is TGTGCCAGCAGTTACGGGACTAGCGGGAACTACGAGCAGTACTTC. This sequence encodes CASSYGTSGNYEQYF.

This clone has just one count. The chain recombines TRBV5-8 with TRBJ1-1; possible D gene TRBD1, 6 bases. This CDR3 has 15 amino acids. Germline CDR1 reads SGHTS; CDR2 reads YDEGEE. V lost 3 bases and J 5 bases, leaving 17 bases between the germline ends. CDR3 in DNA: TGTGCCAGCAGCTACCTAGGACGGGGGGCGACTGAAGCTTTCTTT. Protein product: CASSYLGRGATEAFF. Using reference TRBV5-8 and TRBJ1-1 for the parts outside the CDR3, the full variable domain is EAGVTQSPTHLIKTRGQQATLRCSPISGHTSVYWYQQALGLGLQFLLWYDEGEERNRGNFPPRFSGRQFPNYSSELNVNALELEDSALYLCASSYLGRGATEAFFGQGTRLTVV.

The rearrangement joins TRBV7-8 to TRBJ2-7, with D possibly being TRBD1 or TRBD2 (5 bases each). The germline V gene encodes CDR1 SGHVS and CDR2 FQNEAQ. CDR3 length: 12 amino acids. Trimming pared 6 bases from V and 10 bases from J, leaving 16 bases between. In DNA, the CDR3 is TGTGCCAGCAGACGAGGGACCGATCATCAGTACTTC. Translating gives CASRRGTDHQYF.

The chain has TRBV18 and TRBJ2-1, with 8 positions matching TRBD1. Unmatched junction bases numbered 9, after V lost 11 bases and J lost 6 bases. Germline-derived CDR1 and CDR2 are KGHSH and LQKENI. This CDR3 has 13 amino acids. The CDR3 DNA reads TGTGCCGGAAGGCAGGGGGCTGGCAATGAGCAGTTCTTC. This sequence encodes CAGRQGAGNEQFF. Combining the CDR3 with reference TRBV18 and TRBJ2-1 gives the whole variable domain NAGVMQNPRHLVRRRGQEARLRCSPMKGHSHVYWYRQLPEEGLKFMVYLQKENIIDESGMPKERFSAEFPKEGPSILRIQQVVRGDSAAYFCAGRQGAGNEQFFGPGTRLTVL.

The chain recombines TRBV30 with TRBJ1-1; 7 nucleotides match TRBD1. Germline loops: CDR1 GTSNPN, CDR2 SVGIG (reference sequence). The ends lost 2 bases at V and 1 base at J; junction bases unmatched: 13. This CDR3 region has 17 residues. The CDR3: CAWSSNRGPLGNTEAFF. DNA of the CDR3: TGTGCCTGGAGTTCAAACAGGGGACCCTTAGGGAACACTGAAGCTTTCTTT. Combining the CDR3 with reference TRBV30 and TRBJ1-1 gives the whole variable domain SQTIHQWPATLVQPVGSPLSLECTVEGTSNPNLYWYRQAAGRGLQLLFYSVGIGQISSEVPQNLSASRPQDRQFILSSKKLLLSDSGFYLCAWSSNRGPLGNTEAFFGQGTRLTVV.

This sequence joins TRBV28 and TRBJ2-3; 11 nucleotides agree with TRBD2. This CDR3 spans 15 amino acids. V trimming: 6 bases; J trimming: 3 bases; junction bases outside the gene matches: 5. Germline V CDR1 and CDR2: MDHEN, SYDVKM. CDR3 loop: CASSPSSGGTDTQYF. The CDR3 DNA is TGTGCCAGCAGCCCATCTAGCGGGGGGACAGATACGCAGTATTTT.

The chain carries TRBV29-1 and TRBJ2-1; 8 bases fit TRBD2. Germline loops: CDR1 SQVTM, CDR2 ANQGSEA. The V gene end was trimmed by 4 bases and the J gene end by 4 bases; junction bases not matched to a gene: 6. The CDR3 consists of 14 residues. The CDR3 sequence: CSVVVGRGYNEQFF. The CDR3 DNA sequence: TGCAGCGTTGTGGTCGGGAGGGGGTACAATGAGCAGTTCTTC.

The gene calls are TRBV5-3 and TRBJ2-1; TRBD1 matches 8 bases. TRBV5-3 is sorted into the ORF group, with uncertain function. Trimming removed 4 bases from V and 5 bases from J; junction bases left unmatched: 8. The CDR3 runs to 15 residues. CDR3 loop: CARSVRDRKNNEQFF. CDR3 nucleotide sequence: TGTGCCAGAAGCGTTAGGGACAGGAAGAACAATGAGCAGTTCTTC.